These T cell receptor beta chains were read from a single sample in a study of T cells in Graves' hyperthyroidism and ophthalmopathy. TCRdb passed the multiplex PCR reads through MiXCR, listing each CDR3 protein once. The table lists hundreds of thousands of distinct CDR3 sequences, around 38% of them singletons, with approximately 8.7% in the top ten. Material: blood. These receptor sequences come from a man between 18 and 35 years old with Graves' hyperthyroidism. The CDR3 runs from the conserved cysteine through the conserved F or W.

V gene	J gene	CDR3 protein
TRBV29-1	TRBJ2-7	CSVGSGYEQYF
TRBV2	TRBJ1-1	CASSYSPSTEAFF
TRBV2	TRBJ1-1	CASRQGIDGTEAFF
TRBV7-9	TRBJ1-1	CASSSYRENTEAFF
TRBV13	TRBJ1-6	CASSRLGSYNSPLHF
TRBV7-9	TRBJ1-3	CASSLAWQASSGNTIYF
TRBV7-9	TRBJ2-7	CASTLGPVSYEQYF
TRBV4-1	TRBJ1-2	CASSQEARQASYGYTF
TRBV4-2	TRBJ2-7	CASSQEHGPEQYF
TRBV2	TRBJ1-1	CASPGTNTEAFF
TRBV2	TRBJ1-4	CASSEGGYGEKLFF
TRBV7-9	TRBJ1-1	CASSLGWRDTEAFF
TRBV6-6	TRBJ1-1	CASFTLGIQGAEAFF
TRBV10-3	TRBJ1-1	CAINPDSAGSTEAFF
TRBV6-5	TRBJ1-2	CAISYVRVHNYGYTF
TRBV12-3/TRBV12-4	TRBJ1-1	CASSPLLVTEAFF
TRBV7-8	TRBJ1-4	CASSRGRYNEKLFF
TRBV6-5	TRBJ1-5	CASSYAGREPQHF
TRBV5-1	TRBJ1-4	CAGSPQGATNEKLFF
TRBV7-2	TRBJ2-7	CASSFSTAPISYEQYF
TRBV12-3/TRBV12-4	TRBJ2-5	CASSPVSGRQETQYF
TRBV12-3/TRBV12-4	TRBJ2-7	CASSFAGQGRHEQYF
TRBV29-1	TRBJ1-2	CSVGGANYGYTF
TRBV29-1	TRBJ1-1	CSVESRTGPTEAFF
TRBV29-1	TRBJ2-1	CSVRRGDEQFF
TRBV29-1	TRBJ2-7	CSTREQYEQYF
TRBV12-3/TRBV12-4	TRBJ1-5	CASSQTLDSNQPQHF
TRBV9	TRBJ2-2	CASSVGTGGENTGELFF
TRBV20-1	TRBJ1-3	CSAFPDGNTIYF
TRBV12-3/TRBV12-4	TRBJ2-7	CASSLAPGGANEQYF
TRBV27	TRBJ2-7	CASKDREGEQYF
TRBV5-1	TRBJ1-4	CASSLRQQRTGDFEKLFF
TRBV7-8	TRBJ1-5	CASSSQGGLGQPQHF
TRBV7-2	TRBJ1-2	CASSPNQGPYGYTF
TRBV2	TRBJ1-2	CASSPDSLPNYGYTF
TRBV6-5	TRBJ1-3	CASSAQRSGNTIYF
TRBV12-3/TRBV12-4	TRBJ2-2	CASSDLEGGELFF
TRBV25-1	TRBJ1-1	CASSLDGPGVTEAFF
TRBV10-3	TRBJ1-5	CAISSGPGSQPQHF
TRBV15	TRBJ1-5	CATSTSGGGGNQPQHF
TRBV7-9	TRBJ2-7	CASSALDRTYEQYF
TRBV7-9	TRBJ2-2	CASILPRDDTGELFF
TRBV29-1	TRBJ2-7	CSVPGGLAPYEQYF
TRBV9	TRBJ1-1	CASSFGQGSLRTEAFF
TRBV5-4	TRBJ1-1	CASRRGQIGRGTEAFF
TRBV14	TRBJ1-1	CASSQELGGNTEAFF
TRBV19	TRBJ1-5	CASSPTGGFQPQHF
TRBV25-1	TRBJ2-7	CASSAPGQGDEQYF